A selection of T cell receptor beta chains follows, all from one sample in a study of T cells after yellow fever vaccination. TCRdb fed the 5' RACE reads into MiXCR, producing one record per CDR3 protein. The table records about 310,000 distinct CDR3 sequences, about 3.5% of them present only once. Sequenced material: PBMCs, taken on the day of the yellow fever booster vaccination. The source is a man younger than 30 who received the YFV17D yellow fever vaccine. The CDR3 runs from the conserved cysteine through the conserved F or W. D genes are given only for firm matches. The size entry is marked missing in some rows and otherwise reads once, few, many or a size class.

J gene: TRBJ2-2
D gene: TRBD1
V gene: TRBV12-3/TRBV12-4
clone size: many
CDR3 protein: CASSLEGQGDTGELFF
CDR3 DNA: TGTGCCAGCAGTTTAGAGGGACAGGGGGACACCGGGGAGCTGTTTTTT

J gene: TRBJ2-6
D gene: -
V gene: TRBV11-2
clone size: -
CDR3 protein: CASSLLTVNGANVLTF
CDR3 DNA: TGTGCCAGCAGCTTACTCACCGTCAATGGGGCCAACGTCCTGACTTTC

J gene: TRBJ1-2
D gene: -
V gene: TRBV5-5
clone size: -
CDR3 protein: CASSLYTGYGYTF
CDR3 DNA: TGTGCCAGCAGCTTGTACACAGGTTATGGCTACACCTTC

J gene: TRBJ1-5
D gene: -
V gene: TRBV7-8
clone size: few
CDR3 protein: CASSLVQGHQPQHF
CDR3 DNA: TGTGCCAGCAGCTTAGTCCAGGGGCACCAGCCCCAGCATTTT

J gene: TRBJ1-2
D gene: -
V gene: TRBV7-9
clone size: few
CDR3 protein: CASSLAGRLNYGYTF
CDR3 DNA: TGTGCCAGCAGCTTAGCGGGACGACTAAACTATGGCTACACCTTC

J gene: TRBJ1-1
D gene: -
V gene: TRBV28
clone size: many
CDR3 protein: CASSTSGGRGGRTEAFF
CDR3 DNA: TGTGCCAGCAGTACCTCCGGAGGGCGGGGAGGGAGGACTGAAGCTTTCTTT

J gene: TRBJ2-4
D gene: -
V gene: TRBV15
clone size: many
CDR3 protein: CATSRLRGPENIQYF
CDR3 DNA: TGTGCCACCAGCAGGCTGCGGGGGCCCGAAAACATTCAGTACTTC

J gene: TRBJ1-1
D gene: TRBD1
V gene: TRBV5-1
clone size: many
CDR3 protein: CASNPTGGNTEAFF
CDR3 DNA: TGCGCCAGCAACCCGACAGGGGGGAACACTGAAGCTTTCTTT

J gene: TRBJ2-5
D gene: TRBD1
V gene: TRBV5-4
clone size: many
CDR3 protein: CASSLGQGLYQETQYF
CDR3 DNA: TGTGCCAGCAGCTTAGGACAGGGCTTGTACCAAGAGACCCAGTACTTC

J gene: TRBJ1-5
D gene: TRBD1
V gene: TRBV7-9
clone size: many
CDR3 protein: CASSLGSGGNQPQHF
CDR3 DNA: TGTGCCAGCAGCTTAGGGTCAGGGGGTAATCAGCCCCAGCATTTT

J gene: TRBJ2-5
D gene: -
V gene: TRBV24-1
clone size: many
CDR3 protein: CATSDLGGETQYF
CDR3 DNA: TGTGCCACCAGTGATTTGGGTGGAGAGACCCAGTACTTC

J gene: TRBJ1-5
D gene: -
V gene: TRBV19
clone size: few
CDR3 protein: CASRIHLGTDSNQPQHF
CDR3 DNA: TGTGCCAGTAGGATCCATCTCGGGACGGATAGCAATCAGCCCCAGCATTTT

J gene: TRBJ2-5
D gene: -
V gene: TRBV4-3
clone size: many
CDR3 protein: CASSQSSEETQYF
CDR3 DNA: TGCGCCAGCAGCCAAAGCTCTGAGGAGACCCAGTACTTC

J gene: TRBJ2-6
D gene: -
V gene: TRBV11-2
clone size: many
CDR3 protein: CASSSGRPSGANVLTF
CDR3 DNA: TGTGCCAGCAGCTCCGGACGGCCCTCTGGGGCCAACGTCCTGACTTTC

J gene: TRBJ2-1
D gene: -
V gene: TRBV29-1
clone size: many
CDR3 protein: CSVEDLEYPPYNEQFF
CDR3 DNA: TGCAGCGTTGAAGACCTTGAGTACCCCCCGTACAATGAGCAGTTCTTC

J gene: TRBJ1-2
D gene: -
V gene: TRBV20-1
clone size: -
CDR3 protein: CSARVRGYGQRANYGYTF
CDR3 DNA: TGCAGTGCTAGAGTCCGGGGTTACGGACAACGGGCTAACTATGGCTACACCTTC

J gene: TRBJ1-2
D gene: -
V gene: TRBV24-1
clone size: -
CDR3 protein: CATGGLDGYTF
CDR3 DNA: TGTGCCACCGGGGGGTTGGATGGCTACACCTTC

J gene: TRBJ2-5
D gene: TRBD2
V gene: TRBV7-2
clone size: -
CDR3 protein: CASSLGLAGSGETQYF
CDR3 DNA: TGTGCCAGCAGCCTGGGACTAGCGGGGAGTGGGGAGACCCAGTACTTC

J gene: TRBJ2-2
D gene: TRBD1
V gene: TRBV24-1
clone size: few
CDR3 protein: CAPPPQGAQNTGELFF
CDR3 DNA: TGTGCGCCCCCCCCCCAGGGGGCCCAGAACACCGGGGAGCTGTTTTTT

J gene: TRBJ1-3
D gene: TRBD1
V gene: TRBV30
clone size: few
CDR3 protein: CAWGAGGSGNTIYF
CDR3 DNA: TGTGCCTGGGGTGCAGGGGGTTCTGGAAACACCATATATTTT

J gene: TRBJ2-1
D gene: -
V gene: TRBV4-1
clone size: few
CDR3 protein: CASSHRTNEQFF
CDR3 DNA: TGCGCCAGCAGCCACCGCACAAATGAGCAGTTCTTC

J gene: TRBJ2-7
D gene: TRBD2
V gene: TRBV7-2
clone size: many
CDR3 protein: CASSKLAGGREQYF
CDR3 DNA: TGTGCCAGCAGCAAACTAGCGGGGGGGCGAGAGCAGTACTTC

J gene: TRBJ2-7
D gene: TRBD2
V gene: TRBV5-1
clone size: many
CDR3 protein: CASSLGLAGVYEQYF
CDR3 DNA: TGCGCCAGCAGCTTGGGGCTAGCGGGGGTCTACGAGCAGTACTTC

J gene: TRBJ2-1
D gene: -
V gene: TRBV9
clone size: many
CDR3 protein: CASSAGQGGVDEQFF
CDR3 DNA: TGTGCCAGCAGCGCGGGGCAGGGTGGGGTAGATGAGCAGTTCTTC

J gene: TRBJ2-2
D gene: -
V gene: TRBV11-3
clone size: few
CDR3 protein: CASSLDRLGELFF
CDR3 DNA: TGTGCCAGCAGCCTAGACAGACTCGGGGAGCTGTTTTTT

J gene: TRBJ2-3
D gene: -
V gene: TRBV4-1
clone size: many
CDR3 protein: CASSQGPFTDTQYF
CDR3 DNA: TGCGCCAGCAGCCAAGGACCGTTCACAGATACGCAGTATTTT

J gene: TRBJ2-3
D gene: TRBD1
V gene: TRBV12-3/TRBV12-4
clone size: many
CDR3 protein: CASSLGLQGKGADTQYF
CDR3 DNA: TGTGCCAGCAGTTTAGGGCTACAGGGGAAAGGGGCAGATACGCAGTATTTT

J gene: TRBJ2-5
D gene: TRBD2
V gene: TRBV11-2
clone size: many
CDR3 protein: CASSLGDSGDQETQYF
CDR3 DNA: TGTGCCAGCAGCTTAGGCGATAGCGGGGACCAAGAGACCCAGTACTTC

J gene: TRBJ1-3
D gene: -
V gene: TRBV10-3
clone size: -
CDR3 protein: CASSAHAAGNTIYF
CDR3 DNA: TGTGCCTCCAGCGCCCACGCGGCTGGAAACACCATATATTTT

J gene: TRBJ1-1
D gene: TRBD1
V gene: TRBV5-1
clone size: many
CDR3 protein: CASSPQPSQGIGTEAFF
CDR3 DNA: TGCGCCAGCAGCCCGCAACCCTCACAGGGGATCGGCACTGAAGCTTTCTTT

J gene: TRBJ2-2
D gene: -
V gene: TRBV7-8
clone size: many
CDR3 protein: CASSFPVTNTGELFF
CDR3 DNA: TGTGCCAGCAGCTTTCCTGTTACGAACACCGGGGAGCTGTTTTTT

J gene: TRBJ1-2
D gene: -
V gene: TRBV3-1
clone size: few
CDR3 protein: CASSQGGGAGGYTF
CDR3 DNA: TGTGCCAGCAGCCAAGGAGGGGGGGCAGGCGGCTACACCTTC